The present T cell receptor beta chain was sequenced within a study of T cell changes during pregnancy in multiple sclerosis. The trim removed 6 bases at V and 7 bases at J, leaving 9 bases unmatched. Looked up from germline, CDR1 is SGHTA and CDR2 is FQGNSA. This CDR3 is built from 16 residues. This clone was recorded only once. Sequencing used immunoSEQ multiplex PCR; TCRdb keeps in-frame clones, though not all of them. This table holds more than 55,000 clones, approximately 91% found once. The chain combines TRBV7-2 with TRBJ2-1, with 13 bases lining up with TRBD2. The receptor was isolated from a female donor with multiple sclerosis, enrolled in a pregnancy study. The sample in question was peripheral blood, obtained after pregnancy. The CDR3 here is CASRPPTSGGRNEQFF. DNA for the CDR3: TGTGCCAGCAGACCTCCGACTAGCGGGGGGCGGAATGAGCAGTTCTTC. The variable domain in full, completed from reference TRBV7-2 and TRBJ2-1, reads GAGVSQSPSNKVTEKGKDVELRCDPISGHTALYWYRQSLGQGLEFLIYFQGNSAPDKSGLPSDRFSAERTGGSVSTLTIQRTQQEDSAVYLCASRPPTSGGRNEQFFGPGTRLTVL.